A selection of T cell receptor beta chains follows, all from one sample in a study of cytomegalovirus exposure and HLA in healthy donors. The table came from immunoSEQ multiplex PCR; TCRdb's copy has only in-frame clones and leaves some out. The sample carries some 180,000 clones, around 80% recorded once. Sequencing used PBMCs. Receptors originate from a woman younger than 45 in good health and CMV-seronegative. Each CDR3 is given with its conserved first and last residue. A D gene is named only where the DNA matches it firmly. Not every row has a clone size; where given, it reads once, few, many or a size class.

clone size: NA; V gene: TRBV2; D gene: TRBD2; J gene: TRBJ2-3; CDR3 DNA: TGTGCCAGCAGTCTAACTAGCGGGGGGGCACGCACAGATACGCAGTATTTT; CDR3 protein: CASSLTSGGARTDTQYF
clone size: NA; V gene: TRBV7-9; D gene: NA; J gene: TRBJ2-3; CDR3 DNA: TGTGCCAGCAGCTGGGGAAGCAGGGGGGCGGCAGATACGCAGTATTTT; CDR3 protein: CASSWGSRGAADTQYF
clone size: once; V gene: TRBV7-9; D gene: NA; J gene: TRBJ2-1; CDR3 DNA: TGTGCCAGCAGCCCCGGTAGGGGCTCCTACAATGAGCAGTTCTTC; CDR3 protein: CASSPGRGSYNEQFF
clone size: NA; V gene: TRBV7-6; D gene: NA; J gene: TRBJ1-2; CDR3 DNA: TGTGCCAGCAGCTTAGAGGCCTCCTCGACAGACTATGGCTACACCTTC; CDR3 protein: CASSLEASSTDYGYTF
clone size: NA; V gene: TRBV7-3; D gene: TRBD1; J gene: TRBJ2-6; CDR3 DNA: TGTGCCAGCAGCTTTGCGACAGGGCGCGGCTCTGGGGCCAACGTCCTGACTTTC; CDR3 protein: CASSFATGRGSGANVLTF
clone size: NA; V gene: TRBV14; D gene: TRBD2; J gene: TRBJ2-3; CDR3 DNA: TGTGCCAGCAGCCTAGGGACTAGCGGGGCGCAAAGCACAGATACGCAGTATTTT; CDR3 protein: CASSLGTSGAQSTDTQYF
clone size: once; V gene: TRBV30; D gene: NA; J gene: TRBJ2-1; CDR3 DNA: TGTGCCTGGAGCGGAGAGGTGGGTTACAATGAGCAGTTCTTC; CDR3 protein: CAWSGEVGYNEQFF
clone size: NA; V gene: TRBV5-1; D gene: NA; J gene: TRBJ1-1; CDR3 DNA: TGCGCCAGCAGCTTGACAGATTCGAACACTGAAGCTTTCTTT; CDR3 protein: CASSLTDSNTEAFF
clone size: once; V gene: TRBV9; D gene: TRBD1; J gene: TRBJ1-1; CDR3 DNA: TGTGCCAGCAGCCAGGGACAGGGGGGGCCTCGGGAAGCTTTCTTT; CDR3 protein: CASSQGQGGPREAFF
clone size: NA; V gene: TRBV7-9; D gene: NA; J gene: TRBJ2-1; CDR3 DNA: TGTGCCAGCAGGCAGCTGACTTACAATGAGCAGTTCTTC; CDR3 protein: CASRQLTYNEQFF
clone size: once; V gene: TRBV23-1; D gene: NA; J gene: TRBJ2-2; CDR3 DNA: TGCGCCAGCAGTCAATCTTCAGGGTCCTTTACCGGGGAGCTGTTTTTT; CDR3 protein: CASSQSSGSFTGELFF
clone size: NA; V gene: TRBV6-5; D gene: TRBD1; J gene: TRBJ1-4; CDR3 DNA: TGTGCCAGCAGCTCCGGGACAGGGGTTAATGAAAAACTGTTTTTT; CDR3 protein: CASSSGTGVNEKLFF
clone size: NA; V gene: TRBV4-3; D gene: TRBD2; J gene: TRBJ2-3; CDR3 DNA: TGCGCCAGCAGCCTGGTTGCGGGGGCAGATACGCAGTATTTT; CDR3 protein: CASSLVAGADTQYF
clone size: NA; V gene: TRBV30; D gene: NA; J gene: TRBJ2-5; CDR3 DNA: TGTGCCTGGAACCGGGGGACCCCGGAACCGACCCAGTACTTC; CDR3 protein: CAWNRGTPEPTQYF
clone size: NA; V gene: TRBV4-1; D gene: NA; J gene: TRBJ1-5; CDR3 DNA: TGCGCCAGCAGCCAAGGTCAGGGGCGTCAGCCCCAGCATTTT; CDR3 protein: CASSQGQGRQPQHF
clone size: NA; V gene: TRBV5-1; D gene: NA; J gene: TRBJ2-1; CDR3 DNA: TGCGCCAGCAGCTCTATTCCGGGGGTTGAGCAGTTCTTC; CDR3 protein: CASSSIPGVEQFF
clone size: NA; V gene: TRBV19; D gene: TRBD1; J gene: TRBJ1-5; CDR3 DNA: TGTGCCAGCATAGGGACAGGCGGAAATCAGCCCCAGCATTTT; CDR3 protein: CASIGTGGNQPQHF
clone size: few; V gene: TRBV7-9; D gene: TRBD1; J gene: TRBJ1-2; CDR3 DNA: TGTGCCAGCAGCTTAGAAGCCAGGGGGTATAATGGCTACACCTTC; CDR3 protein: CASSLEARGYNGYTF
clone size: NA; V gene: TRBV12-5; D gene: TRBD1; J gene: TRBJ1-6; CDR3 DNA: TGTGCTAGTGGTTTGGGGACAGGGGGCTCCTATAATTCACCCCTCCACTTT; CDR3 protein: CASGLGTGGSYNSPLHF
clone size: NA; V gene: TRBV5-1; D gene: NA; J gene: TRBJ2-2; CDR3 DNA: TGCGCCAGCAGCTTGTCCGGTTTGGACACCGGGGAGCTGTTTTTT; CDR3 protein: CASSLSGLDTGELFF
clone size: NA; V gene: TRBV27; D gene: NA; J gene: TRBJ1-2; CDR3 DNA: TGTGCCAGCAGTTTCCTTGGGGGGGAAGGCTACACCTTC; CDR3 protein: CASSFLGGEGYTF
clone size: NA; V gene: TRBV10-1; D gene: NA; J gene: TRBJ1-1; CDR3 DNA: TGCGCCAGCAGCGGACAGAGGGACACTGAAGCTTTCTTT; CDR3 protein: CASSGQRDTEAFF
clone size: few; V gene: TRBV5-5; D gene: NA; J gene: TRBJ1-3; CDR3 DNA: TGTGCCAGCAGCTGGGACACGCGCTCTGGAAACACCATATATTTT; CDR3 protein: CASSWDTRSGNTIYF
clone size: NA; V gene: TRBV30; D gene: TRBD1; J gene: TRBJ1-3; CDR3 DNA: TGTGCCTGGAGTTGGGGGACAGGGTCTGGAAACACCATATATTTT; CDR3 protein: CAWSWGTGSGNTIYF
clone size: few; V gene: TRBV4-1; D gene: TRBD1; J gene: TRBJ2-7; CDR3 DNA: TGCGCCAGCAGCCGCACCGGGACAGGGTCTTACGAGCAGTACTTC; CDR3 protein: CASSRTGTGSYEQYF
clone size: NA; V gene: TRBV19; D gene: TRBD1; J gene: TRBJ1-5; CDR3 DNA: TGTGCCAGTAGTACGGACAGGATCAATCAGCCCCAGCATTTT; CDR3 protein: CASSTDRINQPQHF
clone size: NA; V gene: TRBV6-5; D gene: NA; J gene: TRBJ2-7; CDR3 DNA: TGTGCCAGCAGTTACGGGACACACTACGAGCAGTACTTC; CDR3 protein: CASSYGTHYEQYF
clone size: NA; V gene: TRBV6-1; D gene: NA; J gene: TRBJ2-2; CDR3 DNA: TGTGCCAGCAGGACAGGACAGCAGACCGGGGAGCTGTTTTTT; CDR3 protein: CASRTGQQTGELFF
clone size: NA; V gene: TRBV2; D gene: NA; J gene: TRBJ2-5; CDR3 DNA: TGTGCCAGCAGTGACCCCTCTGTACAAGAGACCCAGTACTTC; CDR3 protein: CASSDPSVQETQYF
clone size: NA; V gene: TRBV29-1; D gene: TRBD2; J gene: TRBJ2-1; CDR3 DNA: TGCAGCGGTAGACTAGCGGGTACAATGAATGAGCAGTTCTTC; CDR3 protein: CSGRLAGTMNEQFF
clone size: few; V gene: TRBV18; D gene: NA; J gene: TRBJ1-2; CDR3 DNA: TGTGCCAGCTCACCGAAAGCTCCGGGACAAGGAAGCTATGGCTACACCTTC; CDR3 protein: CASSPKAPGQGSYGYTF
clone size: NA; V gene: TRBV5-1; D gene: NA; J gene: TRBJ1-2; CDR3 DNA: TGCGCCAGCAGTTCCGACAGGTCCTATGGCTACACCTTC; CDR3 protein: CASSSDRSYGYTF
clone size: NA; V gene: TRBV5-4; D gene: NA; J gene: TRBJ1-1; CDR3 DNA: TGTGCCAGCAGCTTTCCGCCCAGGGACACTGAAGCTTTCTTT; CDR3 protein: CASSFPPRDTEAFF
clone size: few; V gene: TRBV5-5; D gene: NA; J gene: TRBJ1-5; CDR3 DNA: TGTGCCAGCAGCTCACAGGGCAATCAGCCCCAGCATTTT; CDR3 protein: CASSSQGNQPQHF
clone size: few; V gene: TRBV6-5; D gene: NA; J gene: TRBJ1-1; CDR3 DNA: TGTGCCAGCAGTTACTTACCACGGGTAGGGGACACTGAAGCTTTCTTT; CDR3 protein: CASSYLPRVGDTEAFF
clone size: NA; V gene: TRBV7-2; D gene: NA; J gene: TRBJ2-7; CDR3 DNA: TGTGCCAGCAGCTCCTACTACGAGCAGTACTTC; CDR3 protein: CASSSYYEQYF
clone size: few; V gene: TRBV9; D gene: TRBD2; J gene: TRBJ2-3; CDR3 DNA: TGTGCCAGCAGCGTAGGACTAGCGGGGGGCACAGATACGCAGTATTTT; CDR3 protein: CASSVGLAGGTDTQYF
clone size: NA; V gene: TRBV27; D gene: NA; J gene: TRBJ1-1; CDR3 DNA: TGTGCCAGCAGTCCCGAATCCCCCTTGAGCACTGAAGCTTTCTTT; CDR3 protein: CASSPESPLSTEAFF
clone size: NA; V gene: TRBV30; D gene: TRBD2; J gene: TRBJ2-2; CDR3 DNA: TGTGCCTGGAGCCGACTAGCGGGGGCGGGCGGGGAGCTGTTTTTT; CDR3 protein: CAWSRLAGAGGELFF
clone size: NA; V gene: TRBV4-1; D gene: TRBD1; J gene: TRBJ2-7; CDR3 DNA: TGCGCCAGCAGCCGACCGACCCGGGACAGAGCCCAATACGAGCAGTACTTC; CDR3 protein: CASSRPTRDRAQYEQYF
clone size: few; V gene: TRBV7-2; D gene: NA; J gene: TRBJ1-5; CDR3 DNA: TGTGCCAGCAGCCCTCATCTCCAGGGACTATCGAGCACCCAGCATTTT; CDR3 protein: CASSPHLQGLSSTQHF
clone size: once; V gene: TRBV6-6; D gene: TRBD1; J gene: TRBJ2-4; CDR3 DNA: TGTGCCAGCAGTCACTTGGGACAGGGAAACATTCAGTACTTC; CDR3 protein: CASSHLGQGNIQYF
clone size: NA; V gene: TRBV7-6; D gene: TRBD1; J gene: TRBJ1-5; CDR3 DNA: TGTGCCAGCAGGTCTCGGGACAGGGACAATCAGCCCCAGCATTTT; CDR3 protein: CASRSRDRDNQPQHF
clone size: once; V gene: TRBV6-1; D gene: TRBD2; J gene: TRBJ2-7; CDR3 DNA: TGTGCCAGCAGTGAAGACCCAGCGGGGGGGCAGAGATACGAGCAGTACTTC; CDR3 protein: CASSEDPAGGQRYEQYF
clone size: NA; V gene: TRBV2; D gene: NA; J gene: TRBJ2-4; CDR3 DNA: TGTGCCAGCAGTGAATTGATCCGGCGGGCCAAAAACATTCAGTACTTC; CDR3 protein: CASSELIRRAKNIQYF
clone size: NA; V gene: TRBV18; D gene: NA; J gene: TRBJ1-4; CDR3 DNA: TGTGCCAGCTCACCAAGGGCTTCGGGGGAAAAACTGTTTTTT; CDR3 protein: CASSPRASGEKLFF
clone size: NA; V gene: TRBV10-1; D gene: NA; J gene: TRBJ2-3; CDR3 DNA: TGCGCCAGCAGTGAGAAGACAGGATGGTTGGATACGCAGTATTTT; CDR3 protein: CASSEKTGWLDTQYF
clone size: NA; V gene: TRBV7-3; D gene: NA; J gene: TRBJ2-2; CDR3 DNA: TGTGCCAGCAGCCCTCAAGGGGCGAAGAACACCGGGGAGCTGTTTTTT; CDR3 protein: CASSPQGAKNTGELFF
clone size: NA; V gene: TRBV4-2; D gene: TRBD2; J gene: TRBJ2-5; CDR3 DNA: TGTGCCAGCAGCCAATGGCTAGCGGGGGCCCCATGGACCCAGTACTTC; CDR3 protein: CASSQWLAGAPWTQYF
clone size: once; V gene: TRBV27; D gene: TRBD1; J gene: TRBJ1-3; CDR3 DNA: TGTGCCAGCAGTCTTACGCTTACAGGGGGTGCTACTGGAAACACCATATATTTT; CDR3 protein: CASSLTLTGGATGNTIYF